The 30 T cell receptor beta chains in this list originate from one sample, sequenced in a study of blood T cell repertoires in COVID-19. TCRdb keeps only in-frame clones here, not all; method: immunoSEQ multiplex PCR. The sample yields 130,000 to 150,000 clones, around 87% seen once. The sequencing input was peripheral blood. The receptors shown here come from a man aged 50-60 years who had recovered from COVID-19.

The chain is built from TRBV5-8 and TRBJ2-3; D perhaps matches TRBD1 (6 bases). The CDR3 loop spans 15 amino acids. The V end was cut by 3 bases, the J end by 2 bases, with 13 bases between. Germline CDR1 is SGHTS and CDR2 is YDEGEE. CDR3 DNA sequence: TGTGCCAGCAGCTCGACAGGTTCTCCCACAGATACGCAGTATTTT. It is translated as CASSSTGSPTDTQYF. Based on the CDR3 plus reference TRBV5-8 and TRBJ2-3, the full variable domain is EAGVTQSPTHLIKTRGQQATLRCSPISGHTSVYWYQQALGLGLQFLLWYDEGEERNRGNFPPRFSGRQFPNYSSELNVNALELEDSALYLCASSSTGSPTDTQYFGPGTRLTVL.

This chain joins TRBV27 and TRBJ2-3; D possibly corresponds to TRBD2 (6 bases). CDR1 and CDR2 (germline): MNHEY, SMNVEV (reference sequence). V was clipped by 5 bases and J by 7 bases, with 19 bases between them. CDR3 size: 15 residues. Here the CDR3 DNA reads TGTGCCAGCAGTCCCCCTAGTGGGGGGTGGTATACGCAGTATTTT. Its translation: CASSPPSGGWYTQYF.

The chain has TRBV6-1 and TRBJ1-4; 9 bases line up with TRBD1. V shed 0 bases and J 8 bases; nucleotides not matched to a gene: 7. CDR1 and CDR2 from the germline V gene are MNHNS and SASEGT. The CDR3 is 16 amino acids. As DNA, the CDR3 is TGTGCCAGCAGTGAAGCTCTAGGACAGGGGAACGAAAAACTGTTTTTT. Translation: CASSEALGQGNEKLFF.

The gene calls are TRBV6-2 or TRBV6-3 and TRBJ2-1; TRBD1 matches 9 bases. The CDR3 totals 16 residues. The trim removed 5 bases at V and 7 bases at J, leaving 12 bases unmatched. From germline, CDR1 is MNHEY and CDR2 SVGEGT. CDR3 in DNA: TGTGCCAGCAGTCTACCCGGGACAGGGTTTACGAATGAGCAGTTCTTC. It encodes CASSLPGTGFTNEQFF.

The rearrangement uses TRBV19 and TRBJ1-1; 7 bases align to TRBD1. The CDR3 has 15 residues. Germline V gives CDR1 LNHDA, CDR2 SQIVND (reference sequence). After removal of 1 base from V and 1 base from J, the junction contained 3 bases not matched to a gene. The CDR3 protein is CASSIVGQKNTEAFF. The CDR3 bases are TGTGCCAGTAGTATAGTGGGACAGAAGAACACTGAAGCTTTCTTT.

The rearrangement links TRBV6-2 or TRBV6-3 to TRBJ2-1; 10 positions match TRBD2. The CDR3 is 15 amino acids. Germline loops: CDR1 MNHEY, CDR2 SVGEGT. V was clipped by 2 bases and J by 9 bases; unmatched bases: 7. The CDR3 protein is CASSYAVAGGGEQFF. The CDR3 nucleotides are TGTGCCAGCAGTTACGCGGTAGCGGGGGGTGGTGAGCAGTTCTTC.

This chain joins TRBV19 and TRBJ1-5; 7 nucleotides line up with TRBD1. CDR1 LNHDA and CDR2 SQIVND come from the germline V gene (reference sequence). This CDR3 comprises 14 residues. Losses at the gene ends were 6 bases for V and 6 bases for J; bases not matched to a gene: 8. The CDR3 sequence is CASSPQQGTQPQHF. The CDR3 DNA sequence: TGTGCCAGTAGCCCACAACAGGGGACTCAGCCCCAGCATTTT.

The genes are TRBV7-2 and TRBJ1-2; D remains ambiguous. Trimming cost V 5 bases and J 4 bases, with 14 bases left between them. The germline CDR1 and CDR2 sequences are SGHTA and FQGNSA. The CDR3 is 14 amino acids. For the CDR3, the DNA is TGTGCCAGCAGCCTTATATACAACCCCTATGGCTACACCTTC. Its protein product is CASSLIYNPYGYTF.

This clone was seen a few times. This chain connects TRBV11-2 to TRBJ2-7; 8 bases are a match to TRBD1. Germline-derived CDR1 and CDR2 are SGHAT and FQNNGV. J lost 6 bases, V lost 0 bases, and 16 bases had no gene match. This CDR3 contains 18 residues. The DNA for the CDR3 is TGTGCCAGCAGCTTAGATGAGTTTGGTACAGGGGGTCTGGGCGAGCAGTACTTC. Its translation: CASSLDEFGTGGLGEQYF. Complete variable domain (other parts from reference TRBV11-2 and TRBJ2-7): EAGVAQSPRYKIIEKRQSVAFWCNPISGHATLYWYQQILGQGPKLLIQFQNNGVVDDSQLPKDRFSAERLKGVDSTLKIQPAKLEDSAVYLCASSLDEFGTGGLGEQYFGPGTRLTVT.

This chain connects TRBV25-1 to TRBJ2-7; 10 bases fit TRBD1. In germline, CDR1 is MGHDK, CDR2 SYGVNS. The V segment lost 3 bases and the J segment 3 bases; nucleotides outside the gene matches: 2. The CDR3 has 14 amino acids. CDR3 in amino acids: CASSEGQGIYEQYF. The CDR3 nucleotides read TGTGCCAGCAGTGAGGGACAGGGGATCTACGAGCAGTACTTC.

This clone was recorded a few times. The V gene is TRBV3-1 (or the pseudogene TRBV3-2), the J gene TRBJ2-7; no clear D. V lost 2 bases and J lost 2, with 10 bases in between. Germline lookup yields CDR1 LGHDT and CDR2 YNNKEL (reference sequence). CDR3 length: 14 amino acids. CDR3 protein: CASSQSSEAYEQYF. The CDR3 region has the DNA TGTGCCAGCAGCCAATCGAGCGAGGCCTACGAGCAGTACTTC.

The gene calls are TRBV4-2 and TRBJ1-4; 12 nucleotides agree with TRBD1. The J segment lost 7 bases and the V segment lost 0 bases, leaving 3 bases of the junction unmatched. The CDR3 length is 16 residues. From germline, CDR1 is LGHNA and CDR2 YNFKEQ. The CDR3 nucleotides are TGTGCCAGCAGCCAAGATGGGACAGGGGGCGGTGAAAAACTGTTTTTT. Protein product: CASSQDGTGGGEKLFF.

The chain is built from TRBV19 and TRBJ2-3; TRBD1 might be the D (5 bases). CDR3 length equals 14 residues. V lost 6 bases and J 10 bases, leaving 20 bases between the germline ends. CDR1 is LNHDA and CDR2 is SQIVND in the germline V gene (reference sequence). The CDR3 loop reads CASRSTVRSPSQYF. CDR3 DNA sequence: TGTGCCAGTAGGTCGACAGTCAGATCTCCATCGCAGTATTTT.

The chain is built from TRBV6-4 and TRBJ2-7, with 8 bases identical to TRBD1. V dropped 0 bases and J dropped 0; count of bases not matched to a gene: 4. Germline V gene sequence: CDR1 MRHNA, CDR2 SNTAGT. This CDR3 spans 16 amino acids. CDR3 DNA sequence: TGTGCCAGCAGTGACTCCGCGACAGGGGCCTCCTACGAGCAGTACTTC. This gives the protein CASSDSATGASYEQYF.

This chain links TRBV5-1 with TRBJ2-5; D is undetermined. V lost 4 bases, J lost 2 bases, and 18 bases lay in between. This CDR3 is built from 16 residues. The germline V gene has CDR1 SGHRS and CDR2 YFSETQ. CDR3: CASSPGGPAQQETQYF. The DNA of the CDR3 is TGCGCCAGCAGCCCCGGTGGGCCCGCCCAACAAGAGACCCAGTACTTC.

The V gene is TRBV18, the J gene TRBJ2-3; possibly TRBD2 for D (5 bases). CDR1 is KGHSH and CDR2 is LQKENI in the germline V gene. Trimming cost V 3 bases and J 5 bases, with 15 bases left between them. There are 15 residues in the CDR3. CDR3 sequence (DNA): TGTGCCAGCTCACCGATCCGGGGAAACATAGATACGCAGTATTTT. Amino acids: CASSPIRGNIDTQYF.

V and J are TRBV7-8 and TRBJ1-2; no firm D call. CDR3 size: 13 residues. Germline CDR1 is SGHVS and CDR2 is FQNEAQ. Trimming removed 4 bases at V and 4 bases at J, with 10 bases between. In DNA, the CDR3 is TGTGCCAGCAGCTCAGTACCCCCCTATGGCTACACCTTC. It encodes CASSSVPPYGYTF.

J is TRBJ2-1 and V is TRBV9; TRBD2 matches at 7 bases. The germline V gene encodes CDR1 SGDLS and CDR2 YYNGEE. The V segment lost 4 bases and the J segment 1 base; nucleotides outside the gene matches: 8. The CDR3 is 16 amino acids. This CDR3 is CASSPRLASSYNEQFF. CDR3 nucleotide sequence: TGTGCCAGCAGCCCTCGACTAGCAAGTTCCTACAATGAGCAGTTCTTC.

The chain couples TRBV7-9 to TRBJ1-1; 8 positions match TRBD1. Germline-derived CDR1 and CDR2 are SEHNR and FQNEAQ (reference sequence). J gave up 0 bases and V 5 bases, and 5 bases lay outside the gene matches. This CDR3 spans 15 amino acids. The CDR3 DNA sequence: TGTGCCAGCAGCCCCGGACAGGGATTGAACACTGAAGCTTTCTTT. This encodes CASSPGQGLNTEAFF.

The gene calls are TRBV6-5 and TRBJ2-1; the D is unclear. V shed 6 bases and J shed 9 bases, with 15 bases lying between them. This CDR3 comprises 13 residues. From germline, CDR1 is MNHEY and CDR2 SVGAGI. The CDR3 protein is CASRPGPSTEQFF. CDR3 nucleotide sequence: TGTGCCAGCAGACCTGGGCCGAGCACTGAGCAGTTCTTC.

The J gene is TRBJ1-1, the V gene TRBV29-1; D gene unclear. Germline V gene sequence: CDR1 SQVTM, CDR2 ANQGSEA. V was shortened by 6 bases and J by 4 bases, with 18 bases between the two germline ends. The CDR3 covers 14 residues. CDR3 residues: CSVMGSEGSTEAFF. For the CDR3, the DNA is TGCAGCGTGATGGGTTCTGAGGGTAGCACTGAAGCTTTCTTT.

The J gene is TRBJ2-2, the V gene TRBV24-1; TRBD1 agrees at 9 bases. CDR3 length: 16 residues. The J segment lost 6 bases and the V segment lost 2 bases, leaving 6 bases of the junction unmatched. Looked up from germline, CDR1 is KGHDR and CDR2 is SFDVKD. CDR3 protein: CATSDSRDRVAGELFF. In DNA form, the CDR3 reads TGTGCCACCAGTGATTCCCGGGACAGGGTCGCCGGGGAGCTGTTTTTT.

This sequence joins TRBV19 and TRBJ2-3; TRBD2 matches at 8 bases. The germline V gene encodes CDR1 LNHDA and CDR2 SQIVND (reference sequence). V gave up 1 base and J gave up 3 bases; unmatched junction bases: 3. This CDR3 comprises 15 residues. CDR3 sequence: CASSIVGGGTDTQYF. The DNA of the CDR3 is TGTGCCAGTAGTATAGTTGGCGGGGGGACAGATACGCAGTATTTT.

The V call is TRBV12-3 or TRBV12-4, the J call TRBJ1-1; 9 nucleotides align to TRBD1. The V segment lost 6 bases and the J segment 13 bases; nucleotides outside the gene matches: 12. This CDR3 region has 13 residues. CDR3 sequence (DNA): TGTGCCAGCAGGGACGGGACAGGGCTTCAGGGTTTCTTT. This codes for CASRDGTGLQGFF.

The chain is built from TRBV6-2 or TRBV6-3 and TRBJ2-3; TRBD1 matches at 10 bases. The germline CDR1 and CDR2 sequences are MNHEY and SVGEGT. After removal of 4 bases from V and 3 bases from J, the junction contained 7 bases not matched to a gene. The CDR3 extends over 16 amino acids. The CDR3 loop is CASSSDRGRRTDTQYF. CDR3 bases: TGTGCCAGCAGTTCCGACAGGGGGCGTCGAACAGATACGCAGTATTTT.

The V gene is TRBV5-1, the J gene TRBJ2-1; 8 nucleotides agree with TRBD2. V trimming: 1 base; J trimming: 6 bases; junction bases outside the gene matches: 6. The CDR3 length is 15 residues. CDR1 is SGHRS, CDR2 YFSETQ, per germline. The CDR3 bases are TGCGCCAGCAGCTTGAACATCGGGGGGGCCAATGAGCAGTTCTTC. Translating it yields CASSLNIGGANEQFF. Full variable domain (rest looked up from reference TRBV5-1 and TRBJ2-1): KAGVTQTPRYLIKTRGQQVTLSCSPISGHRSVSWYQQTPGQGLQFLFEYFSETQRNKGNFPGRFSGRQFSNSRSEMNVSTLELGDSALYLCASSLNIGGANEQFFGPGTRLTVL.

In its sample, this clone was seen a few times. This chain's CDR3 is CASSLEGVLRYHEQYF. The CDR3, as DNA: TGCGCCAGCAGCTTGGAGGGGGTTCTGCGGTATCACGAGCAGTACTTC. The chain couples TRBV5-1 to TRBJ2-7; tentatively, D is TRBD1 (6 bases). The CDR3 length is 16 residues. V dropped 0 bases and J dropped 5 bases, with 18 bases sitting between them. CDR1 and CDR2 from the germline V gene are SGHRS and YFSETQ.

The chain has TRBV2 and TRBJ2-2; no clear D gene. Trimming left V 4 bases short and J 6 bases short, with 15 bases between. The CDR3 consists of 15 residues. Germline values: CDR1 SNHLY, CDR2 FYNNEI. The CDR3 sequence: CASSVSEELAGELFF. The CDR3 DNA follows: TGTGCCAGCAGTGTTAGTGAGGAGTTGGCCGGGGAGCTGTTTTTT. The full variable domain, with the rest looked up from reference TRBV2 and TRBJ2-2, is EPEVTQTPSHQVTQMGQEVILRCVPISNHLYFYWYRQILGQKVEFLVSFYNNEISEKSEIFDDQFSVERPDGSNFTLKIRSTKLEDSAMYFCASSVSEELAGELFFGEGSRLTVL.

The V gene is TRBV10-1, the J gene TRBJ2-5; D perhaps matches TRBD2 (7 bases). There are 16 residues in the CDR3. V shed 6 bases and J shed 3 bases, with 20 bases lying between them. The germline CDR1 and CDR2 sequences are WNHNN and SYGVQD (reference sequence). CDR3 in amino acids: CASSRGTGGLEETQYF. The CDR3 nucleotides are TGCGCCAGCAGCAGAGGGACGGGGGGCCTGGAAGAGACCCAGTACTTC.

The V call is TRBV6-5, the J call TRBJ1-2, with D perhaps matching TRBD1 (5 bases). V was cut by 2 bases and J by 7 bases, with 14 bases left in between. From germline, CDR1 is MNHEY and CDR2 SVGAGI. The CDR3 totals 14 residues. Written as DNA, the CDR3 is TGTGCCAGCAGTTACAGCGCAGGGTTTGCTGGCTACACCTTC. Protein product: CASSYSAGFAGYTF.